This TCR beta chain was sequenced for a study of T cell repertoires in cytomegalovirus infection. The wider study: CMV infection plus the matching HLA type was flagged by public TCR beta signatures. Findings and caveats of the study: Summed frequency of shared TCR beta families picked out CMV carriers who also had the relevant HLA. Ex vivo responses were dominated by HLA-C-restricted CMV-specific TCR beta clonotypes.

TCRdb processed the reads anew with MiXCR; each CDR3 protein has one entry. In the table there are just under 550,000 distinct CDR3 sequences, roughly 29% of which are singletons. About this clonotype itself: Its antigen is unidentified.

Per germline, CDR1 MNHEY and CDR2 SMNVEV (reference sequence). The CDR3 is 17 amino acids. The V end was cut by 3 bases, the J end by 2 bases, with 14 bases between. The chain combines TRBV27 with TRBJ2-6; possibly TRBD2 for D (7 bases). Material: PBMCs. The receptor was isolated from a human donor in good health (CMV status not recorded). Some clones in this sample may be carry-over from other donors' samples. CDR3 region: CASSLGRGAAGANVLTF. CDR3 bases: TGTGCCAGCAGTTTGGGGAGGGGGGCGGCTGGGGCCAACGTCCTGACTTTC.